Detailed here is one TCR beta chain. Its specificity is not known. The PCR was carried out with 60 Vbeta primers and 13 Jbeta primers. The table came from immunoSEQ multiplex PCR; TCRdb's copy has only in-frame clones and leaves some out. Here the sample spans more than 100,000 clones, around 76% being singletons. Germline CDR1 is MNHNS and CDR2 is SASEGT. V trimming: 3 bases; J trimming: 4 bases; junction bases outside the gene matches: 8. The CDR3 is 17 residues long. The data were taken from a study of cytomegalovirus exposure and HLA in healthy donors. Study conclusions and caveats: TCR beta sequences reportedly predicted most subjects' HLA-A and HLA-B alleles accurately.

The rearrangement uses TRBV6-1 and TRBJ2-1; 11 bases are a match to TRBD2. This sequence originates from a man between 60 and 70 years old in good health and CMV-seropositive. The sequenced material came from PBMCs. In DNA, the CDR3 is TGTGCCAGCAGTGATGGGGTAGCGGGGGGGCCGTACAATGAGCAGTTCTTC. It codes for CASSDGVAGGPYNEQFF.